The rows below give T cell receptor beta chains drawn from one sample of a study of shared clonotypes between healthy human individuals. The data were produced by immunoSEQ multiplex PCR, yet TCRdb's version contains in-frame clones alone and is incomplete. The sample shows about 2.4 million clones, roughly 93% of them seen only once. The material sequenced was naive CD4+ T cells from PBMCs. Receptors were obtained from a man aged 18 to 35 in good health. Some clones in this sample may be carry-over from other donors' samples. The CDR3 runs from the conserved cysteine through the conserved F or W. D genes are given only for firm matches. Only some rows state a clone size, as once, few, many or a class for expanded clones.

>NA|TRBV28|NA|TRBJ1-3
CASNPLGPAPGNTIYF
TGTGCCAGCAATCCCTTGGGCCCGGCCCCTGGAAACACCATATATTTT
>NA|TRBV5-4|TRBD1|TRBJ2-3
CASSFPGQGAGTQYF
TGTGCCAGCAGCTTCCCGGGACAGGGGGCTGGTACGCAGTATTTT
>NA|TRBV18|TRBD1|TRBJ2-5
CASSPLTGGLRETQYF
TGTGCCAGCTCACCCCTTACAGGGGGCCTCCGAGAGACCCAGTACTTC
>NA|TRBV5-1|NA|TRBJ2-3
CASSLADNTDTQYF
TGCGCCAGCAGCTTAGCGGATAACACAGATACGCAGTATTTT
>NA|TRBV19|TRBD1|TRBJ2-1
CASSRQGVTSYNEQFF
TGTGCCAGTAGTAGACAGGGGGTCACCTCCTACAATGAGCAGTTCTTC
>NA|TRBV10-3|TRBD1|TRBJ1-1
CAISQQGMNTEAFF
TGTGCCATCAGCCAACAGGGGATGAACACTGAAGCTTTCTTT
>NA|TRBV5-4|NA|TRBJ2-2
CASSFPNTGELFF
TGTGCCAGCAGCTTCCCAAACACCGGGGAGCTGTTTTTT
>NA|TRBV2|NA|TRBJ1-4
CASSDATNEKLFF
TGTGCCAGCAGTGACGCAACTAATGAAAAACTGTTTTTT
>once|TRBV28|NA|TRBJ2-1
CASIPNGEGGDEQFF
TGTGCCAGCATCCCAAACGGAGAAGGTGGCGATGAGCAGTTCTTC
>NA|TRBV19|NA|TRBJ1-1
CASSSAGTVLNTEAFF
TGTGCCAGTAGTTCGGCAGGAACAGTTTTGAACACTGAAGCTTTCTTT
>NA|TRBV2|NA|TRBJ1-2
CASKGDRNYGYTF
TGTGCCAGCAAGGGAGACAGAAACTATGGCTACACCTTC
>NA|TRBV18|TRBD2|TRBJ2-1
CASSPIAGVRNEQFF
TGTGCCAGCTCACCAATTGCGGGAGTGAGAAATGAGCAGTTCTTC
>NA|TRBV29-1|TRBD1|TRBJ2-5
CSVFPSGGGETQYF
TGCAGCGTTTTCCCTTCAGGGGGCGGGGAGACCCAGTACTTC
>NA|TRBV7-2|NA|TRBJ1-2
CASSLLLGGYTF
TGTGCCAGCAGCCTCCTTCTGGGGGGCTACACCTTC